This T cell receptor beta chain was identified in a study of cytomegalovirus exposure and HLA in healthy donors. Whole-study findings and limits: A few CMV-associated chains were confirmed in vitro to be specific for CMV antigens. Many donors carried some public TCRs, although rarity characterized most TCR sequences.

TCRdb keeps only in-frame clones here, not all; method: immunoSEQ multiplex PCR. The sample consists of approximately 150,000 clones, around four fifths of them appearing once. The V gene end was trimmed by 4 bases and the J gene end by 2 bases; junction bases not matched to a gene: 7. This CDR3 region has 15 residues. Germline values: CDR1 LNHDA, CDR2 SQIVND (reference sequence). Details on this clone: Its antigen is not known.

The approximately 120-subject validation cohort, separate from the 666-subject first cohort, included the donors. The specimen was PBMCs. The chain uses TRBV19 and TRBJ2-7; 8 nucleotides align to TRBD2. This receptor was taken from a man aged 25-45 years in good health and CMV-seropositive. The CDR3 loop is CASSTGGTATYEQYF. CDR3 bases: TGTGCCAGTAGTACGGGGGGGACTGCAACCTACGAGCAGTACTTC.